The rows below give T cell receptor beta chains drawn from one sample of a study of cytomegalovirus exposure and HLA in healthy donors. Libraries were prepared by immunoSEQ multiplex PCR; TCRdb keeps only in-frame clonotypes and omits some of them. The data contain 100,000 to 150,000 clones, approximately 88% of them singletons. Sequencing input: PBMCs. The source is a woman aged 18-35 years in good health and CMV-seronegative. Each CDR3 is given with its conserved first and last residue. The D gene is left open where the match is weak. Clone size is shown for a subset of rows, as once, few, many or a class of expanded clone.

clone size: -; J gene: TRBJ2-7; V gene: TRBV18; CDR3 length: 15; D gene: -; CDR3 DNA: TGTGCCAGCTCACCCTCCGGGCAGGGGTTGGGCGAGCAGTACTTC; CDR3 protein: CASSPSGQGLGEQYF
clone size: few; J gene: TRBJ2-2; V gene: TRBV7-9; CDR3 length: 17; D gene: TRBD1; CDR3 DNA: TGTGCCAGCAGCTCTCATCGGGGACAGGGGGACCCCGGGGAGCTGTTTTTT; CDR3 protein: CASSSHRGQGDPGELFF
clone size: -; J gene: TRBJ2-2; V gene: TRBV28; CDR3 length: 14; D gene: -; CDR3 DNA: TGTGCCAGCAGTCCGACAGGGAACACCGGGGAGCTGTTTTTT; CDR3 protein: CASSPTGNTGELFF
clone size: -; J gene: TRBJ2-2; V gene: TRBV30; CDR3 length: 13; D gene: -; CDR3 DNA: TGTGCCTGGAGTGTAATAGCGATTGGGGAGCTGTTTTTT; CDR3 protein: CAWSVIAIGELFF
clone size: -; J gene: TRBJ2-7; V gene: TRBV11-3; CDR3 length: 13; D gene: -; CDR3 DNA: TGTGCCAGCAGCTTAGGGCGGTCCCACGAGCAGTACTTC; CDR3 protein: CASSLGRSHEQYF
clone size: -; J gene: TRBJ2-1; V gene: TRBV5-4; CDR3 length: 12; D gene: TRBD2; CDR3 DNA: TGTGCCAGCAGCCTAGGGACTAGTGAGCAGTTCTTC; CDR3 protein: CASSLGTSEQFF
clone size: -; J gene: TRBJ2-5; V gene: TRBV9; CDR3 length: 13; D gene: -; CDR3 DNA: TGTGCCAGCAGCGCCCCAGGGCAAGAGACCCAGTACTTC; CDR3 protein: CASSAPGQETQYF
clone size: -; J gene: TRBJ2-1; V gene: TRBV11-2; CDR3 length: 13; D gene: -; CDR3 DNA: TGTGCCAGCAACCCCAATCAGAGGGATGAGCAGTTCTTC; CDR3 protein: CASNPNQRDEQFF
clone size: -; J gene: TRBJ1-2; V gene: TRBV18; CDR3 length: 16; D gene: -; CDR3 DNA: TGTGCCAGCTCCCCTTCTACAGGAGACTTCAACTATGGCTACACCTTC; CDR3 protein: CASSPSTGDFNYGYTF
clone size: -; J gene: TRBJ1-2; V gene: TRBV7-8; CDR3 length: 11; D gene: -; CDR3 DNA: TGTGCCAGCAGCGCAGGGAGGGGCTACACCTTC; CDR3 protein: CASSAGRGYTF
clone size: -; J gene: TRBJ1-5; V gene: TRBV19; CDR3 length: 17; D gene: -; CDR3 DNA: TGTGCCAGTAGTATTTACGACAGTAGACCTAGCAATCAGCCCCAGCATTTT; CDR3 protein: CASSIYDSRPSNQPQHF
clone size: -; J gene: TRBJ2-7; V gene: TRBV11-2; CDR3 length: 14; D gene: TRBD2; CDR3 DNA: TGTGCCAGCAGCCTCGGGAGCGGGAACTACGAGCAGTACTTC; CDR3 protein: CASSLGSGNYEQYF
clone size: -; J gene: TRBJ1-1; V gene: TRBV19; CDR3 length: 14; D gene: TRBD1; CDR3 DNA: TGTGCCAGTACCACAGGGGGGGCGAACACTGAAGCTTTCTTT; CDR3 protein: CASTTGGANTEAFF
clone size: -; J gene: TRBJ2-5; V gene: TRBV28; CDR3 length: 16; D gene: TRBD1; CDR3 DNA: TGTGCCAGCAGACGTTACCCCGGGACAGGGCCAGAGACCCAGTACTTC; CDR3 protein: CASRRYPGTGPETQYF
clone size: -; J gene: TRBJ1-2; V gene: TRBV29-1; CDR3 length: 14; D gene: -; CDR3 DNA: TGCAGCGGTGCTGAGGACACCTCTAACTATGGCTACACCTTC; CDR3 protein: CSGAEDTSNYGYTF
clone size: once; J gene: TRBJ2-7; V gene: TRBV9; CDR3 length: 15; D gene: TRBD1; CDR3 DNA: TGTGCCAGCAGCGCGGGACAGGGTTATACTTACGAGCAGTACTTC; CDR3 protein: CASSAGQGYTYEQYF
clone size: -; J gene: TRBJ2-3; V gene: TRBV7-2; CDR3 length: 12; D gene: -; CDR3 DNA: TGTGCCAGCAGCCTGAGCACAGATACGCAGTATTTT; CDR3 protein: CASSLSTDTQYF
clone size: -; J gene: TRBJ2-5; V gene: TRBV11-3; CDR3 length: 14; D gene: -; CDR3 DNA: TGTGCCAGCAGCCCAGCCGGGGTCCAAGAGACCCAGTACTTC; CDR3 protein: CASSPAGVQETQYF
clone size: -; J gene: TRBJ2-3; V gene: TRBV6-6; CDR3 length: 14; D gene: -; CDR3 DNA: TGTGCCAGCAGCCCTGACCCGAGGGCAGATACGCAGTATTTT; CDR3 protein: CASSPDPRADTQYF
clone size: -; J gene: TRBJ1-1; V gene: TRBV7-6; CDR3 length: 13; D gene: -; CDR3 DNA: TGTGCCAGCAGCTCTGCAGTGAACACTGAAGCTTTCTTT; CDR3 protein: CASSSAVNTEAFF
clone size: -; J gene: TRBJ2-7; V gene: TRBV28; CDR3 length: 14; D gene: -; CDR3 DNA: TGTGCCAGCAGTTCTATTGGCGGGGACGACGAGCAGTACTTC; CDR3 protein: CASSSIGGDDEQYF
clone size: -; J gene: TRBJ1-1; V gene: TRBV12-5; CDR3 length: 13; D gene: -; CDR3 DNA: TGTGCTAGTGGTCAGGGTTTCGGGACTGAAGCTTTCTTT; CDR3 protein: CASGQGFGTEAFF
clone size: -; J gene: TRBJ1-1; V gene: TRBV12-5; CDR3 length: 14; D gene: TRBD1; CDR3 DNA: TGTGCTAGTGGTGCCCGACAGGGCAACACTGAAGCTTTCTTT; CDR3 protein: CASGARQGNTEAFF
clone size: few; J gene: TRBJ2-1; V gene: TRBV19; CDR3 length: 14; D gene: -; CDR3 DNA: TGTGCCAGTAGTATTGGCCGAAGCAGCGATGAGCAGTTCTTC; CDR3 protein: CASSIGRSSDEQFF
clone size: -; J gene: TRBJ2-1; V gene: TRBV5-6; CDR3 length: 15; D gene: TRBD1; CDR3 DNA: TGTGCCAGCAGCTGGGGGACAGGGGGTCTGAATGAGCAGTTCTTC; CDR3 protein: CASSWGTGGLNEQFF
clone size: -; J gene: TRBJ2-7; V gene: TRBV30; CDR3 length: 15; D gene: TRBD2; CDR3 DNA: TGTGCCTGGAGTGTATGGGCTAGCGGGAGCTACGAGCAGTACTTC; CDR3 protein: CAWSVWASGSYEQYF
clone size: -; J gene: TRBJ2-7; V gene: TRBV4-2; CDR3 length: 14; D gene: -; CDR3 DNA: TGTGCCAGCAGCCCCCCGGGAAGCTCCTACGAGCAGTACTTC; CDR3 protein: CASSPPGSSYEQYF
clone size: few; J gene: TRBJ2-1; V gene: TRBV2; CDR3 length: 15; D gene: -; CDR3 DNA: TGTGCCAGCAGTGTAGACAGTAGCTCCTACAATGAGCAGTTCTTC; CDR3 protein: CASSVDSSSYNEQFF
clone size: -; J gene: TRBJ2-7; V gene: TRBV5-1; CDR3 length: 18; D gene: TRBD2; CDR3 DNA: TGCGCCAGCAGCTTGACGGGACTACCGTTCTCCAGCTCCTACGAGCAGTACTTC; CDR3 protein: CASSLTGLPFSSSYEQYF
clone size: -; J gene: TRBJ2-7; V gene: TRBV30; CDR3 length: 15; D gene: TRBD1; CDR3 DNA: TGTGCCTGGATACACCGGACAGGGTACTCCTACGAGCAGTACTTC; CDR3 protein: CAWIHRTGYSYEQYF
clone size: -; J gene: TRBJ2-1; V gene: TRBV18; CDR3 length: 16; D gene: TRBD1; CDR3 DNA: TGTGCCAGCTCACCTCGACAGGGGGGCTCCTACAATGAGCAGTTCTTC; CDR3 protein: CASSPRQGGSYNEQFF
clone size: -; J gene: TRBJ2-7; V gene: TRBV4-1; CDR3 length: 15; D gene: -; CDR3 DNA: TGCGCCAGCAGCCAAGGGAGGGGTCGAACCTACGAGCAGTACTTC; CDR3 protein: CASSQGRGRTYEQYF
clone size: -; J gene: TRBJ2-2; V gene: TRBV6-5; CDR3 length: 14; D gene: -; CDR3 DNA: TGTGCCAGCAGTTACCTAGGGGATGACGGGGAGCTGTTTTTT; CDR3 protein: CASSYLGDDGELFF
clone size: -; J gene: TRBJ2-7; V gene: TRBV7-9; CDR3 length: 12; D gene: -; CDR3 DNA: TGTGCCAGCAGCGACAGATCCTACGAGCAGTACTTC; CDR3 protein: CASSDRSYEQYF
clone size: -; J gene: TRBJ1-5; V gene: TRBV6-5; CDR3 length: 12; D gene: -; CDR3 DNA: TGTGCCAGCAGTTACGCGGGACAGCCCCAGCATTTT; CDR3 protein: CASSYAGQPQHF
clone size: -; J gene: TRBJ1-5; V gene: TRBV7-2; CDR3 length: 15; D gene: TRBD1; CDR3 DNA: TGTGCCAGCAGCCCTGACAGGGGAAGGGGTCAGCCCCAGCATTTT; CDR3 protein: CASSPDRGRGQPQHF
clone size: -; J gene: TRBJ2-5; V gene: TRBV4-2; CDR3 length: 17; D gene: -; CDR3 DNA: TGTGCCAGCAGCCATTCTATCGGACAGAGGTACCAAGAGACCCAGTACTTC; CDR3 protein: CASSHSIGQRYQETQYF
clone size: -; J gene: TRBJ2-5; V gene: TRBV28; CDR3 length: 19; D gene: TRBD2; CDR3 DNA: TGTGCCAGCAGTCCCCTATTAGGACTAGCGGGAGGGCCGGGGGAGACCCAGTACTTC; CDR3 protein: CASSPLLGLAGGPGETQYF
clone size: -; J gene: TRBJ1-4; V gene: TRBV5-6; CDR3 length: 19; D gene: -; CDR3 DNA: TGTGCCAGCAGCTCATGGGGTTTTAGGAGCGACAGTAATCTTGAAAAACTGTTTTTT; CDR3 protein: CASSSWGFRSDSNLEKLFF
clone size: few; J gene: TRBJ1-5; V gene: TRBV18; CDR3 length: 14; D gene: -; CDR3 DNA: TGTGCCAGCTCCGAATTCGGGGGGGGTCAGCCCCAGCATTTT; CDR3 protein: CASSEFGGGQPQHF
clone size: -; J gene: TRBJ2-1; V gene: TRBV28; CDR3 length: 16; D gene: -; CDR3 DNA: TGTGCCACCTCGCGCGCACGAGGGCGGGGTTCGGATGAGCAGTTCTTC; CDR3 protein: CATSRARGRGSDEQFF
clone size: few; J gene: TRBJ1-2; V gene: TRBV28; CDR3 length: 13; D gene: -; CDR3 DNA: TGTGCCAGCAGAGAGGGCAGGTCCTATGGCTACACCTTC; CDR3 protein: CASREGRSYGYTF
clone size: few; J gene: TRBJ2-1; V gene: TRBV4-1; CDR3 length: 15; D gene: -; CDR3 DNA: TGCGCCAGCAGCCACGACAAGGGGATGTACAATGAGCAGTTCTTC; CDR3 protein: CASSHDKGMYNEQFF
clone size: -; J gene: TRBJ1-2; V gene: TRBV29-1; CDR3 length: 15; D gene: TRBD1; CDR3 DNA: TGCAGCGTTTCGGGCAGGGGGCAGTCAGACTATGGCTACACCTTC; CDR3 protein: CSVSGRGQSDYGYTF
clone size: -; J gene: TRBJ1-2; V gene: TRBV19; CDR3 length: 18; D gene: -; CDR3 DNA: TGTGCCAGTAGTATGTTGCGTGAATCATACCGAGAAAACTATGGCTACACCTTC; CDR3 protein: CASSMLRESYRENYGYTF
clone size: -; J gene: TRBJ2-7; V gene: TRBV4-1; CDR3 length: 18; D gene: -; CDR3 DNA: TGCGCCAGCAGCCAAGATCCCTCGGGACTGCGGAGCTCCTACGAGCAGTACTTC; CDR3 protein: CASSQDPSGLRSSYEQYF